This T cell receptor (beta chain) came from a study of shared clonotypes between healthy human individuals. Study findings and constraints: Some clonotypes were shared by all four sorted-subset donors, while others were not shared. The non-shared ones had lower generation probabilities than the shared ones.

The table lists this clone with a count of one. Antigen unknown. Each sorted subset replicate got 200 ng genomic DNA, roughly 30,000 genomes. Per the original data handling: ImmunoSEQ junction-only sequences lacked quality scores, so their filtering differed. Data came from immunoSEQ multiplex PCR; TCRdb stores just in-frame clones and leaves some out. V and J calls and clone size are those listed in that table; D and trimming were worked out from the DNA. The sample lists 1,100,000 or so clones, more than 75% seen once, with about 0.52% in the top ten. The length of the CDR3 is 17 residues. This sequence originates from a man between 18 and 29 years old in good health. Some clones in this sample may be carry-over from other donors' samples. Sequenced: memory CD4+ T cells from PBMCs. Noted subset: CD45RA-negative fraction. This chain connects TRBV21-1 to TRBJ1-1; no DNA check was done on the table's D call, TRBD1. TRBV21-1 is annotated as a pseudogene. The CDR3 nucleotides read TGTGCCAGCAGCAAATTGGACAGGGTGAGGGACTGCACTGAAGCTTTCTTT. Residues: CASSKLDRVRDCTEAFF.